This TCR beta chain emerged from a study of T cell responses to AZD1222 COVID-19 vaccine. General observations from the study: Compared with day 0, the breadth and depth of the Spike-specific TCR repertoire rose significantly after two doses of AZD1222. Only a handful of AZD1222 recipients, more than 5 in all, had baseline seropositivity. Samples come after the peak T cell response, not at day 14.

Concerning this clone itself: Its cognate antigen is unknown.

Method: immunoSEQ multiplex PCR; TCRdb's copy keeps in-frame clones and lacks some. The sample carries about 150,000 clones, 88% recorded once. Trimming stripped 3 bases from V and 3 bases from J, with 5 bases between. CDR1 is SEHNR and CDR2 is FQNEAQ in the germline V gene (reference sequence). The CDR3 is 12 residues long. The input for sequencing was peripheral blood, taken on day 0 of AZD1222 vaccination. The chain uses TRBV7-9 and TRBJ1-2; D gene unclear. The sequence derives from an adult in good health. The CDR3 is CASSFRDYGYTF. CDR3 DNA: TGTGCCAGCAGCTTCAGAGACTATGGCTACACCTTC.